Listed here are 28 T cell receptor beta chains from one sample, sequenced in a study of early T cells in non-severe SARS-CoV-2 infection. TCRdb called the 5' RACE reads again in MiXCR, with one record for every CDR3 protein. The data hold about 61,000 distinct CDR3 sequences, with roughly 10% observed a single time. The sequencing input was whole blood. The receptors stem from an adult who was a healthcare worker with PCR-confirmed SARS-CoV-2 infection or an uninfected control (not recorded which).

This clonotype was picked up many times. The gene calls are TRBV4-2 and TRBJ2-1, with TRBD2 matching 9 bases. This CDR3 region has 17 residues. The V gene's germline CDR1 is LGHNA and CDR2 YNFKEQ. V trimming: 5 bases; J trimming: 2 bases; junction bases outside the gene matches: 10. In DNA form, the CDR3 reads TGTGCCAGCAGCTCCAGGGTCGGCGGGGGGGCCTACAATGAGCAGTTCTTC. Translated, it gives CASSSRVGGGAYNEQFF.

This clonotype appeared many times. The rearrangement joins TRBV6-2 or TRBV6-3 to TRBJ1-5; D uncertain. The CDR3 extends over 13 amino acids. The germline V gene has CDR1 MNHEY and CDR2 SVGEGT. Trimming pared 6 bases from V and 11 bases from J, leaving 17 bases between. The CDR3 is CASSLQRQSAQHF. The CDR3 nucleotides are TGTGCCAGCAGCTTACAAAGGCAATCGGCCCAGCATTTT.

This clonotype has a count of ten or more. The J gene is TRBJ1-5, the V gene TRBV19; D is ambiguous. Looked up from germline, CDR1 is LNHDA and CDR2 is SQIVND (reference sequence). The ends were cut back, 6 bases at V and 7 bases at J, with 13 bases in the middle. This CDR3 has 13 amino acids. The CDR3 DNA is TGTGCCAGTAGCCTGTCTTCGCGGCAGCCCCAGCATTTT. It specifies CASSLSSRQPQHF.

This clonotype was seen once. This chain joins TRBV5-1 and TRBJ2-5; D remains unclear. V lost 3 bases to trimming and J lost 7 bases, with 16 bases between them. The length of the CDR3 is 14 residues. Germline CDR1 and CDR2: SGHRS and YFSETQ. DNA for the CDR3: TGCGCCAGCAGCTATGTCTCAGAGCCCGGGACCCAGTACTTC. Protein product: CASSYVSEPGTQYF.

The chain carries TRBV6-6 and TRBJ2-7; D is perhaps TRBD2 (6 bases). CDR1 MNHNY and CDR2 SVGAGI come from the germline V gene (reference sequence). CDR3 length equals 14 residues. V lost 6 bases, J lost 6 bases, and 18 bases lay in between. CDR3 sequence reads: CASSPLGGSGEQYF. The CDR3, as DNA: TGTGCCAGCAGCCCCCTGGGAGGCTCGGGCGAGCAGTACTTC.

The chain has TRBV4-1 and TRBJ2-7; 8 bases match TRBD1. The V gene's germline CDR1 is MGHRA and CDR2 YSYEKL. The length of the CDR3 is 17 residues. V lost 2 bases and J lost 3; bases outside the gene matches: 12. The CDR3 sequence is CASSQHSMGQESYEQYF. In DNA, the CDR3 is TGCGCCAGCAGCCAACACTCGATGGGACAGGAAAGCTACGAGCAGTACTTC.

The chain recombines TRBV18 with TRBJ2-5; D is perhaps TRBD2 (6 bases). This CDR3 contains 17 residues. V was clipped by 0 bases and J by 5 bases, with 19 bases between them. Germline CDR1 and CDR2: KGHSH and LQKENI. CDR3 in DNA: TGTGCCAGCTCACCACCGATGGGGAGGCCCGACGGGGAGACCCAGTACTTC. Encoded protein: CASSPPMGRPDGETQYF.

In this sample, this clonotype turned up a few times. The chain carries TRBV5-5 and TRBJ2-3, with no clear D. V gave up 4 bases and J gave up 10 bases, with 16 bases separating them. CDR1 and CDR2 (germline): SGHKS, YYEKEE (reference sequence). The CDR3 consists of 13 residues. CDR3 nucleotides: TGTGCCAGCAGCCCCCTAAGATTAGGATCGCAGTATTTT. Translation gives CASSPLRLGSQYF.

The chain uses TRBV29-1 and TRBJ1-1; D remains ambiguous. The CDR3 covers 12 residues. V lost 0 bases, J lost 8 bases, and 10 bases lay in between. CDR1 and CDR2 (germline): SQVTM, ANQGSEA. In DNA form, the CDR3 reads TGCAGCGTTGAAGATCAAAAAGGGGAAGCTTTCTTT. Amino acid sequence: CSVEDQKGEAFF.

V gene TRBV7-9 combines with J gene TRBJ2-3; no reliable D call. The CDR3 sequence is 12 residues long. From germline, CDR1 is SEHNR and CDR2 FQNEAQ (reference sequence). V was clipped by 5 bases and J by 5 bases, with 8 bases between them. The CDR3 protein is CASSRPRDTQYF. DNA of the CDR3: TGTGCCAGCAGCCGCCCGAGAGATACGCAGTATTTT.

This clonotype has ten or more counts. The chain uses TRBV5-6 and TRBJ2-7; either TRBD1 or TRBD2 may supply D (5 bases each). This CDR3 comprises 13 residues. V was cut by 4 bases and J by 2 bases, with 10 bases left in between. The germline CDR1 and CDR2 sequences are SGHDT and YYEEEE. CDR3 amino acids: CASSLGEPYEQYF. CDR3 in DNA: TGTGCCAGCAGCCTGGGGGAACCCTACGAGCAGTACTTC.

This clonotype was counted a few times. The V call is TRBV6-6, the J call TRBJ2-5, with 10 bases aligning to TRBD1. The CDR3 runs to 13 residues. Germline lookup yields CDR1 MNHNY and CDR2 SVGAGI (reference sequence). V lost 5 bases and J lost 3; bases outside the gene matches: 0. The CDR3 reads CASSGTGEETQYF. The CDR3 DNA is TGTGCCAGCAGTGGGACAGGGGAAGAGACCCAGTACTTC.

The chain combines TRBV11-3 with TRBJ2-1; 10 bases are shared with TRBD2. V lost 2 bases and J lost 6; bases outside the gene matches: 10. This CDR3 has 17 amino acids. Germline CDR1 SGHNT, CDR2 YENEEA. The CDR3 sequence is CASSLLAGATFINEQFF. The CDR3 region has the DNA TGTGCCAGCAGCTTACTAGCGGGGGCCACCTTTATCAATGAGCAGTTCTTC.

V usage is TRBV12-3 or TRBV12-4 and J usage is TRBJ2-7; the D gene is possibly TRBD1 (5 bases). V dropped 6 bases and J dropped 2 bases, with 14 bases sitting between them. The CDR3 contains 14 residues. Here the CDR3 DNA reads TGTGCCAGCAGAGGTCCCGCAGGGACCTACGAGCAGTACTTC. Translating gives CASRGPAGTYEQYF.

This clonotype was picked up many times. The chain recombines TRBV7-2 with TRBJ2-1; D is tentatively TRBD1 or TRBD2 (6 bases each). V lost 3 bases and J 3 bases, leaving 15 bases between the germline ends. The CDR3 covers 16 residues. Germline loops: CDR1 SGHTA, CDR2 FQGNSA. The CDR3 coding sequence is TGTGCCAGCAGCTTGTCGTCGGGGGCCGGCTACAATGAGCAGTTCTTC. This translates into CASSLSSGAGYNEQFF.

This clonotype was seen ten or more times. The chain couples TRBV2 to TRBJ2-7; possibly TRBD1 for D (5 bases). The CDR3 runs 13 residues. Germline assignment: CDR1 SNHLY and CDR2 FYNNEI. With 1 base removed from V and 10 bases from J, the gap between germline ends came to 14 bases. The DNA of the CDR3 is TGTGCCAGCAGTGAAGAGGGGAACGGTCCCCAGTACTTC. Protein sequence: CASSEEGNGPQYF.

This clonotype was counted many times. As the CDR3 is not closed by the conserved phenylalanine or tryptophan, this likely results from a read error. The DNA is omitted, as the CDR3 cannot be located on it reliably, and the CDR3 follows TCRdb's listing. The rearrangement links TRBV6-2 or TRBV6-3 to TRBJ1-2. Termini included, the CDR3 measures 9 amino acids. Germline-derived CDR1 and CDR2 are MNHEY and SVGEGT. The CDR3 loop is CASSYSMRR.

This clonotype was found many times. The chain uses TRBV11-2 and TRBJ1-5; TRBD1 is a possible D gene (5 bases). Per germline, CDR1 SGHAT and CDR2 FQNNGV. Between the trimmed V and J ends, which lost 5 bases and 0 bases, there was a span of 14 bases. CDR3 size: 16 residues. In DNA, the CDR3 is TGTGCCAGCAGCCCTAGGAGGACACTTAGCAATCAGCCCCAGCATTTT. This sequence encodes CASSPRRTLSNQPQHF.

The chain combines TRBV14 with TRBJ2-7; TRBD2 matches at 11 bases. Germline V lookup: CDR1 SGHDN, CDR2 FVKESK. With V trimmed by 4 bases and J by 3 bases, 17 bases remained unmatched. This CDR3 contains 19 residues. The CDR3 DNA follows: TGTGCCAGCAGCCCGCGGACAGGAATTAAACTAGCGGGAGTCTACGAGCAGTACTTC. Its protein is CASSPRTGIKLAGVYEQYF.

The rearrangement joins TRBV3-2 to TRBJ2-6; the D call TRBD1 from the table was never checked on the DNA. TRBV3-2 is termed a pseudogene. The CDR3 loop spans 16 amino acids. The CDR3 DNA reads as TGTGCCAGCAGCCAATCCCACAGGGTGGGGGCCAACGTCCTGACTTTC. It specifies CASSQSHRVGANVLTF.

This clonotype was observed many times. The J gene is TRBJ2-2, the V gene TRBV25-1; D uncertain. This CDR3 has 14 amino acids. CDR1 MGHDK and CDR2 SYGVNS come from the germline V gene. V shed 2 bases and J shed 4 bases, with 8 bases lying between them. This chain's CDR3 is CASSEPDVTGELFF. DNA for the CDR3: TGTGCCAGCAGTGAACCGGACGTCACCGGGGAGCTGTTTTTT.

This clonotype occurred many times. CDR3 DNA sequence: TGCAGCGCTCTCGACGGCGATCAGCCCCAGCATTTT. This sequence encodes CSALDGDQPQHF. The gene calls are TRBV29-1 and TRBJ1-5; no clear D gene. Trimming stripped 7 bases from V and 5 bases from J, with 12 bases between. This CDR3 is 12 amino acids long. The germline CDR1 and CDR2 sequences are SQVTM and ANQGSEA.

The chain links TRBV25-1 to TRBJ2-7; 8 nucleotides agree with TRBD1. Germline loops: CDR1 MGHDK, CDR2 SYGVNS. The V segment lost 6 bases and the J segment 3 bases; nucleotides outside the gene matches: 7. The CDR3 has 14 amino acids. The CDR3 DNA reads TGTGCCAGCAGCGAGCCTGGACAGGGCTACGAGCAGTACTTC. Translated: CASSEPGQGYEQYF.

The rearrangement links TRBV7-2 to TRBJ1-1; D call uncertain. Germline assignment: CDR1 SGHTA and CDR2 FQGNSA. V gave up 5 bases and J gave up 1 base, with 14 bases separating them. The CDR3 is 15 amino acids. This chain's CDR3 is CASSLMARTNTEAFF. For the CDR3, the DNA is TGTGCCAGCAGCCTAATGGCTAGAACGAACACTGAAGCTTTCTTT.

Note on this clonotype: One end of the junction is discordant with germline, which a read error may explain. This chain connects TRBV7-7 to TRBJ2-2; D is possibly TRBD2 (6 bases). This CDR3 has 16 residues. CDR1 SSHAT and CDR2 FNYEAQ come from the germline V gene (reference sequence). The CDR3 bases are TGTGCTAGCAGCTTAACGCGGGGAGGCAACACCGGGGAGCTGTTTTTT. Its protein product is CASSLTRGGNTGELFF.

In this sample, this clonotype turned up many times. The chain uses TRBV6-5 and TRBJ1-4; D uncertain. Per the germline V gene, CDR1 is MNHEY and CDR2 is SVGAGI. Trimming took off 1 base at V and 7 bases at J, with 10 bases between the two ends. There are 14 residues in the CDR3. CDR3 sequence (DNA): TGTGCCAGCAGTTACTATTCTGCAGCTGAAAAACTGTTTTTT. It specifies CASSYYSAAEKLFF.

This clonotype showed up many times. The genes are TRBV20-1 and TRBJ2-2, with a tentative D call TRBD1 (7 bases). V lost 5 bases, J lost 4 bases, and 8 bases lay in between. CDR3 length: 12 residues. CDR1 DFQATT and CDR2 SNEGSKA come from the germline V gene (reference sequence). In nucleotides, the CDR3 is TGCAGTGCTCAGGGGGGCACCGGGGAGCTGTTTTTT. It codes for CSAQGGTGELFF.

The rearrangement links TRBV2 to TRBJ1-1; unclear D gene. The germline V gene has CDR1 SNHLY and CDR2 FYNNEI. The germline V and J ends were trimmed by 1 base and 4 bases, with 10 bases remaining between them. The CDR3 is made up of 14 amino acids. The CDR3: CASSEGQQGTEAFF. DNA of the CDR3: TGTGCCAGCAGTGAAGGGCAGCAAGGCACTGAAGCTTTCTTT.